This record concerns one TCR beta chain sequence. The data stem from a study of shared clonotypes between healthy human individuals. Sequenced by immunoSEQ multiplex PCR; TCRdb stores in-frame clones only, minus some. This sample yields around 95,000 clones, of which 65% to 70% are seen a single time; roughly 43% belongs to the top ten. V lost 3 bases and J 6 bases, leaving 15 bases between the germline ends. The CDR3 spans 15 residues. The germline V gene encodes CDR1 MRHNA and CDR2 SNTAGT. Specimen: memory CD8+ T cells sorted from blood. Subset given: CD45RO+ cells pooled with CCR7-negative TemRA cells. This receptor was identified in a man aged 25-40 years in good health. This chain uses TRBV6-4 with TRBJ2-1; D tentatively reads TRBD1 or TRBD2 (5 bases each). In DNA, the CDR3 is TGTGCCAGCAGTGAGGCCCGGGACGGCAGCAATGAGCAGTTCTTC. Protein sequence: CASSEARDGSNEQFF.